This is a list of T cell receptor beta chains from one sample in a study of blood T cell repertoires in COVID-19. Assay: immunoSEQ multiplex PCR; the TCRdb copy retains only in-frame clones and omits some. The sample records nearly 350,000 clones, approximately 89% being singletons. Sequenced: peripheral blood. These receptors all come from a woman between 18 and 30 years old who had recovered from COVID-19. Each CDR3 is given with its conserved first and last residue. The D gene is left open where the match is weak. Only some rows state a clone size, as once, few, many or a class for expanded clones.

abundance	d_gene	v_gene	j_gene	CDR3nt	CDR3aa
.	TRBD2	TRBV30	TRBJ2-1	TGTGCCTGGAGTCGGACTAGCGGGACCCTGCACAATGAGCAGTTCTTC	CAWSRTSGTLHNEQFF
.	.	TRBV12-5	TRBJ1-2	TGTGCTAGTGGTTTGACCATAACGGGGAGTCAGGAGAACTATGGCTACACCTTC	CASGLTITGSQENYGYTF
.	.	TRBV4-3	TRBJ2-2	TGCGCCAGCAGCCAAGATCTCAACACCGGGGAGCTGTTTTTT	CASSQDLNTGELFF
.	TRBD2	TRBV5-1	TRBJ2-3	TGCGCCAGCAGCCATATATATAGCGGGAGAGGCACAGATACGCAGTATTTT	CASSHIYSGRGTDTQYF
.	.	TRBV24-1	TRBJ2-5	TGTGCCCCAACAGCCCCGCGGGAAAGAGAGACCCAGTACTTC	CAPTAPRERETQYF
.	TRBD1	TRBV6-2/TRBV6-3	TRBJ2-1	TGTGCCAGCAGTTACGGAGGACAGGGATTCGGGCAGTTCTTC	CASSYGGQGFGQFF
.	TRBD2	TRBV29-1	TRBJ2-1	TGCAGCGTTGAAGCGGGGTGGGCCGGGTGGCTAGCGGACAATGAGCAGTTCTTC	CSVEAGWAGWLADNEQFF
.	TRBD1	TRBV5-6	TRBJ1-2	TGTGCCAGCAGCCAATTGGCGTCCCTCCGCAGGGGGAGGGGCTACACCTTC	CASSQLASLRRGRGYTF
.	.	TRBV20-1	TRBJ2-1	TGCAGTGCTAGTGGTCGGGGGTCCTACAATGAGCAGTTCTTC	CSASGRGSYNEQFF
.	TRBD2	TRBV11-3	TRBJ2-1	TGTGCCAGCAGCTTAGATAGCGGGAGAACCAATGAGCAGTTCTTC	CASSLDSGRTNEQFF
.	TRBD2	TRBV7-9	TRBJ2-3	TGTGCCAGCAGCTCCAGGACTAGATTCGGGCTAAGCACAGATACGCAGTATTTT	CASSSRTRFGLSTDTQYF
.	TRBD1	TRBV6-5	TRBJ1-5	TGTGCCAGCAGTTATACTCGGGACAGTCCTTATCAGCCCCAGCATTTT	CASSYTRDSPYQPQHF
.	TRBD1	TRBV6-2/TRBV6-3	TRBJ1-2	TGTGCCAGCAGCCGGAGAAGGTTCCGGGACAGGGGCCAAATTCGCTATGGCTACACCTTC	CASSRRRFRDRGQIRYGYTF
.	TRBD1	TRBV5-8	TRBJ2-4	TGTGCCAGCAGCCAAAGGGACAGGGCTGTCAAAAACATTCAGTACTTC	CASSQRDRAVKNIQYF
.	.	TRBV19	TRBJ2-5	TGTGCCAGTAGCCAACTCCTTGGACAAGGAGCGCAGGAGACCCAGTACTTC	CASSQLLGQGAQETQYF
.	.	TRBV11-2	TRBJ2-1	TGTGCCAGCAGCTTATCGTACAGGAGGGTTGGTGAGCAGTTCTTC	CASSLSYRRVGEQFF
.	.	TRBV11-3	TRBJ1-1	TGTGCCAGCAGCTTACCCCCCAAGGAGACTGAAGCTTTCTTT	CASSLPPKETEAFF
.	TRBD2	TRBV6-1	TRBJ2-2	TGTGCCAGCAGTGAGATAGGGACTAGCGGGACCGGGGAGCTGTTTTTT	CASSEIGTSGTGELFF
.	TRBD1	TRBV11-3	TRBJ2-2	TGTGCCAGCAGCCCTCGACAGGGCGGCACCGGGGAGCTGTTTTTT	CASSPRQGGTGELFF
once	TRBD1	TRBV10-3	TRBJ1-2	TGTGCCATCAGAGACAGGGAAAGGGATGGCTACACCTTC	CAIRDRERDGYTF
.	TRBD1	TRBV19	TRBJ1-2	TGTGCCAGTAGTCTAAGGACAGGGGATAACTATGGCTACACCTTC	CASSLRTGDNYGYTF
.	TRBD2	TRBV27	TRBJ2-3	TGTGCCAGCAGTCCCCCACTAGCGGGTAGCACAGATACGCAGTATTTT	CASSPPLAGSTDTQYF
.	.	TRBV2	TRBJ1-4	TGTGCCAGCAGTGAAGGCGCTGGAAAACTGTTTTTT	CASSEGAGKLFF
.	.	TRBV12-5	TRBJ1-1	TGTGCTAGTGGTTTGGGGACTGCCATTGAAGCTTTCTTT	CASGLGTAIEAFF
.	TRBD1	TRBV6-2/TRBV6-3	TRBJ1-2	TGTGCCAGCAGTTACTCCGAGGGACAGGGTGGCGGCTACACCTTC	CASSYSEGQGGGYTF
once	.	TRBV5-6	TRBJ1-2	TGTGCCAGCAGCTTTCTTTATGGCTACACCTTC	CASSFLYGYTF
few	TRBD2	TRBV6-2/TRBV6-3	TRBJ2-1	TGTGCCAGCAGTTACCCCCTTGGGGGAGGGCCAAATGAGCAGTTCTTC	CASSYPLGGGPNEQFF
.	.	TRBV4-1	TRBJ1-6	TGCGCCAGCAGGGACCCTCGGCAGGGCTATAATTCACCCCTCCACTTT	CASRDPRQGYNSPLHF
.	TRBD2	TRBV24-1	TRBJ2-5	TGTGCCACCAGTGACTCGGGGGTTTTGGGCGGGAGAGGAGAGACCCAGTACTTC	CATSDSGVLGGRGETQYF
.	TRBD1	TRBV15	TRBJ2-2	TGTGCCACCAGCGCTAGGGACAGTCGACCCGGGGAGCTGTTTTTT	CATSARDSRPGELFF
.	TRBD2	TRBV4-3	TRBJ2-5	TGCGCCAGCAGCCAAGGGCTTAGCGGGAGGAAAGAGACCCAGTACTTC	CASSQGLSGRKETQYF
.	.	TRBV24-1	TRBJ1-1	TGTGCCACCAGCTACTATGACAGTGATTGCACTGAAGCTTTCTTT	CATSYYDSDCTEAFF
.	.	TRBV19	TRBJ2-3	TGTGCCAGTAGTACAGCGTACGATACGCAGTATTTT	CASSTAYDTQYF
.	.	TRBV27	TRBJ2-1	TGTGCCAGCAGTTCCCTAGCGCCCGTTGAGAATGAGCAGTTCTTC	CASSSLAPVENEQFF
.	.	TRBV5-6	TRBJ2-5	TGTGCCAGCAGCTTGGCCACTCAAGAGACCCAGTACTTC	CASSLATQETQYF
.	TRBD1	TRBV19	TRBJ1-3	TGTGCCAGTAGGGACAGGGGTCTAGTCTCTGGAAACACCATATATTTT	CASRDRGLVSGNTIYF
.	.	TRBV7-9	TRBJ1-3	TGTGCCAGCAGCCTGGCAGGGGAGGGGAACACCATATATTTT	CASSLAGEGNTIYF
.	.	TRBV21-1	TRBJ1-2	TGTGCCAGCAGCAAAGTCCGTGGAGGCCGATATATATATGGCTACACCTTC	CASSKVRGGRYIYGYTF
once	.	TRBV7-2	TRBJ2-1	TGTGCCAGCAGCTTAGCGGAGGGCAATGAGCAGTTCTTC	CASSLAEGNEQFF
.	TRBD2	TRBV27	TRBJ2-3	TGTGCCAGCAGGCGGACTAGCGGGAGACTTCCGAGCACAGATACGCAGTATTTT	CASRRTSGRLPSTDTQYF
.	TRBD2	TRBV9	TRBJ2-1	TGTGCCAGCAGCGCTGCTAGCGGCTACAATGAGCAGTTCTTC	CASSAASGYNEQFF
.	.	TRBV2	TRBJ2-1	TGTGCCATCCAAAAGGAACCCTCGGGAACCACCTACAATGAGCAGTTCTTC	CAIQKEPSGTTYNEQFF